This TCR beta chain was identified in a study of blood T cell repertoires in COVID-19. About the study: Sites in the United States, Italy and Spain provided acute and convalescent COVID-19 samples. PBMCs, B-cell-depleted T cells, or T cells were the source of the cDNA or gDNA that made up the material.

In the study's own analysis: Estimates of nucleated cell counts were drawn from the amplification of reference gene primers. Measured with immunoSEQ multiplex PCR; TCRdb has only the in-frame clones, and not every one. V and J calls plus clone size are reproduced from that table; the DNA served to infer D and trimming. This table has roughly 250,000 clones, 88% appearing once. The CDR3 has 14 residues. Germline V gene sequence: CDR1 SGHRS, CDR2 YFSETQ. This receptor was identified in a woman in her 30s with acute or convalescent COVID-19. The sample consisted of peripheral blood. The chain employs TRBV5-1 and TRBJ1-4; 9 nucleotides align to TRBD1. The CDR3 nucleotides read TGCGGCTCAAAACAGGGGGCGGAAGGTGAAAAACTGTTTTTT. Translating it yields CGSKQGAEGEKLFF.